This TCR beta chain was identified during a study of shared clonotypes between healthy human individuals. The CDR3 sequence is 11 residues long. V lost 5 bases and J lost 8, with 12 bases in between. CDR1 and CDR2 from the germline V gene are DFQATT and SNEGSKA (reference sequence). Measured with immunoSEQ multiplex PCR; TCRdb has only the in-frame clones, and not every one. The sample shows 900,000 to 1,200,000 clones, around 82% of them seen only once. The study, taken as a whole, reports: Clonotype sharing levels among donors were expected to vary with sequencing depth. As a rule, naive subsets had a larger estimated richness than memory subsets. Roughly 4.6% of naive CD4 clonotypes were common to several donors.

Points on this clone: What it recognizes is unknown.

J is TRBJ1-2 and V is TRBV20-1, with no clear D. Sequencing used memory CD4+ T cells from PBMCs. Specified subset: CD45RA-negative fraction. This TCR was recovered from a young man in good health. Some clones in this sample may be carry-over from other donors' samples. CDR3 amino acids: CSAQNTRGYTF. CDR3 nucleotide sequence: TGCAGTGCTCAAAATACCCGCGGCTACACCTTC.